A single T cell receptor beta chain is shown here with its context. V was pared by 0 bases and J by 10 bases, with 9 bases between. CDR3 size: 11 residues. Germline CDR1 reads GTSNPN; CDR2 reads SVGIG (reference sequence). Authors' analysis steps: By means of reference gene primer amplification, nucleated cell counts were estimated. Repertoires were generated with immunoSEQ multiplex PCR, while TCRdb's copy carries only in-frame clones and drops some. V, J and clone size were drawn from that table, and D and trimming were deduced from the DNA. The sample gives roughly 200,000 clones, about 88% of which show up once; about 6.6% is in the top ten. This specimen belongs to a study of blood T cell repertoires in COVID-19. Study background: COVID-19 samples, acute and convalescent, were from the United States, Italy and Spain. Nucleic acid was either cDNA or gDNA, and it came from T cells, B-cell-depleted T cells, or PBMCs.

The TCR was taken from a woman aged 40 to 55 who had recovered from COVID-19. The chain is built from TRBV30 and TRBJ1-1; unclear D gene. The sequencing input was peripheral blood. The CDR3 DNA reads as TGTGCCTGGAGTGTATTTACCGGAGCTTTCTTT. This codes for CAWSVFTGAFF.